The 31 T cell receptor beta chains given below trace back to one sample, sequenced in a study of T cell responses to AZD1222 COVID-19 vaccine. TCRdb's table, derived via immunoSEQ multiplex PCR, lists solely in-frame clones and lacks some. This sample has fewer than 150,000 clones, with just over 85% found just once. The sequenced sample was peripheral blood, obtained on day 0 of AZD1222 vaccination. All receptors derive from an adult in good health.

V gene TRBV19 combines with J gene TRBJ1-5, with 9 positions matching TRBD1. The CDR3 loop spans 15 amino acids. Germline trimming cut 7 bases from V and 5 bases from J; bases unmatched to any gene: 9. The V gene's germline CDR1 is LNHDA and CDR2 SQIVND (reference sequence). CDR3 residues: CASINDRGSHQPQHF. The CDR3 DNA sequence: TGTGCCAGTATTAATGACAGGGGGAGTCATCAGCCCCAGCATTTT.

The chain combines TRBV27 with TRBJ2-7; D might be TRBD1 (6 bases). Trimming pared 5 bases from V and 0 bases from J, leaving 14 bases between. Germline V gives CDR1 MNHEY, CDR2 SMNVEV (reference sequence). The CDR3 spans 15 residues. CDR3 coding DNA: TGTGCCAGCAGTAATAGACAGGATAGCTCCTACGAGCAGTACTTC. As protein: CASSNRQDSSYEQYF.

This clone was observed once. This chain connects TRBV27 to TRBJ1-6; tentatively, D is TRBD1 (5 bases). The length of the CDR3 is 16 residues. V was clipped by 0 bases and J by 11 bases, with 17 bases between them. Germline V gene lookup returns CDR1 MNHEY and CDR2 SMNVEV (reference sequence). As DNA, the CDR3 is TGTGCCAGCAGTTTATCGGCCAGGGTCAACGTAACACCCCTCCACTTT. It codes for CASSLSARVNVTPLHF.

The chain recombines TRBV28 with TRBJ2-5, with 13 bases matching TRBD2. V lost 7 bases to trimming and J lost 4 bases; unmatched junction nucleotides: 15. The CDR3 is made up of 18 amino acids. CDR1 MDHEN and CDR2 SYDVKM come from the germline V gene. Here the CDR3 reads CASKTSGGSTLYRETQYF. The CDR3 DNA reads TGTGCCAGCAAGACTAGCGGGGGGTCCACCCTATACCGAGAGACCCAGTACTTC.

J is TRBJ1-6 and V is TRBV28; no firm D call. Germline CDR1 and CDR2: MDHEN and SYDVKM. The CDR3 consists of 17 residues. V was clipped by 2 bases and J by 6 bases, with 17 bases between them. In DNA form, the CDR3 reads TGTGCCAGCAGTTTAGGAGGACCGCCTAGAGGTAATTCACCCCTCCACTTT. This encodes CASSLGGPPRGNSPLHF.

V and J are TRBV29-1 and TRBJ2-7; TRBD1 matches at 11 bases. Per the germline V gene, CDR1 is SQVTM and CDR2 is ANQGSEA. The trim removed 7 bases at V and 5 bases at J, leaving 16 bases unmatched. This CDR3 is built from 16 residues. In DNA, the CDR3 is TGCAGCGCCACCGGGACAGGGGGAGTTCTGACGCACGAGCAGTACTTC. This sequence encodes CSATGTGGVLTHEQYF.

The V gene is TRBV6-5, the J gene TRBJ1-4; D perhaps matches TRBD1 (6 bases). CDR1 MNHEY and CDR2 SVGAGI come from the germline V gene. Trimming took 9 bases from V and 4 from J, leaving 15 bases between them. CDR3 size: 14 residues. The chain's CDR3 is CASNDGTLNEKLFF. CDR3 DNA sequence: TGTGCCAGTAATGATGGGACACTTAATGAAAAACTGTTTTTT.

The V call is TRBV5-3, the J call TRBJ1-5, with 9 nucleotides matching TRBD1. TRBV5-3 is an open reading frame, and its role is uncertain. Germline trimming cut 6 bases from V and 9 bases from J; bases unmatched to any gene: 16. This CDR3 region has 16 residues. CDR3 in amino acids: CARTSPGQGPRRPQHF. The CDR3 DNA reads TGTGCCAGAACCAGCCCGGGACAGGGTCCCCGGAGGCCCCAGCATTTT.

The chain joins TRBV6-1 to TRBJ2-1; 8 bases align to TRBD2. CDR3 length: 14 amino acids. The J segment lost 5 bases and the V segment lost 3 bases, leaving 3 bases of the junction unmatched. The germline gives CDR1 MNHNS, CDR2 SASEGT. Written as DNA, the CDR3 is TGTGCCAGCAGTGATCTAGCGGGTCACAATGAGCAGTTCTTC. Its protein is CASSDLAGHNEQFF.

The chain employs TRBV10-2 and TRBJ2-7, with a tentative D call TRBD2 (5 bases). Trimming took off 6 bases at V and 2 bases at J, with 14 bases between the two ends. CDR1 and CDR2 (germline): WSHSY, SAAADI. CDR3 length: 14 residues. CDR3 nucleotide sequence: TGCGCCAGCAGCCAAAATGTCGGGACCTACGAGCAGTACTTC. Translating it yields CASSQNVGTYEQYF.

The chain recombines TRBV18 with TRBJ1-3; D uncertain. Germline CDR1 KGHSH, CDR2 LQKENI. The CDR3 spans 16 residues. V shed 4 bases and J shed 0 bases, with 13 bases lying between them. CDR3 sequence: CASSLGTGYSGNTIYF. As DNA, the CDR3 is TGTGCCAGCTCACTGGGCACTGGATACTCTGGAAACACCATATATTTT.

The rearrangement joins TRBV9 to TRBJ2-7, with a possible D match to TRBD2 (5 bases). This CDR3 spans 15 amino acids. The V gene's germline CDR1 is SGDLS and CDR2 YYNGEE. V lost 0 bases to trimming and J lost 4 bases, with 14 bases between them. The CDR3, as DNA: TGTGCCAGCAGCGTAGCGGGCGACTATACTTACGAGCAGTACTTC. Translated, it gives CASSVAGDYTYEQYF.

This chain joins TRBV5-1 and TRBJ2-7; tentatively, D is TRBD1 (6 bases). In germline, CDR1 is SGHRS, CDR2 YFSETQ. The CDR3 runs to 12 residues. V lost 8 bases and J 3 bases, leaving 12 bases between the germline ends. In DNA, the CDR3 is TGCGCCAGTCGGACAGAGAACTACGAGCAGTACTTC. Translated: CASRTENYEQYF.

The sample holds one count of this clone. This chain joins TRBV28 and TRBJ1-2; 8 bases are shared with TRBD1. Germline CDR1 reads MDHEN; CDR2 reads SYDVKM. This CDR3 has 15 amino acids. After removal of 5 bases from V and 0 bases from J, the junction contained 5 bases not matched to a gene. The DNA for the CDR3 is TGTGCCAGCAGTCCGTGGACAGGGACTAACTATGGCTACACCTTC. Translated: CASSPWTGTNYGYTF.

This clone was observed a few times. The V and J genes are TRBV7-9 and TRBJ2-7, with no clear D. Trimming took off 1 base at V and 2 bases at J, with 3 bases between the two ends. Germline CDR1 SEHNR, CDR2 FQNEAQ (reference sequence). This CDR3 region has 12 residues. The DNA for the CDR3 is TGTGCCAGCAGCTTAGGAACCTACGAGCAGTACTTC. It codes for CASSLGTYEQYF.

The gene calls are TRBV25-1 and TRBJ2-1, with D tentatively TRBD2 (6 bases). Germline CDR1 is MGHDK and CDR2 is SYGVNS. The CDR3 is 15 amino acids. Trimming removed 9 bases at V and 3 bases at J, with 18 bases between. The DNA for the CDR3 is TGTGCCAGTGGAAAACTAGCCGGGATCTACAATGAGCAGTTCTTC. Residues: CASGKLAGIYNEQFF.

The gene calls are TRBV7-8 and TRBJ2-7; TRBD2 matches at 10 bases. J was trimmed by 7 bases and V by 4 bases; bases with no gene match: 13. The germline CDR1 and CDR2 sequences are SGHVS and FQNEAQ. The CDR3 contains 16 residues. Here the CDR3 reads CASSSPSGSVLTEQYF. The CDR3 DNA is TGTGCCAGCAGCTCTCCTAGCGGGAGTGTCCTCACGGAGCAGTACTTC.

This chain connects TRBV25-1 to TRBJ2-5; TRBD2 matches 7 bases. This CDR3 spans 14 amino acids. The germline CDR1 and CDR2 sequences are MGHDK and SYGVNS. V was clipped by 6 bases and J by 0 bases; unmatched bases: 4. The CDR3 DNA reads TGTGCCAGCAGGGGGGGGTTGTACCAAGAGACCCAGTACTTC. It codes for CASRGGLYQETQYF.

The genes are TRBV5-1 and TRBJ2-7; TRBD2 is a possible D gene (7 bases). Trimming took 0 bases from V and 3 from J, leaving 13 bases between them. CDR1 is SGHRS, CDR2 YFSETQ, per germline. The CDR3 sequence is 15 residues long. CDR3 in amino acids: CASSLGGGRDYEQYF. The CDR3 bases are TGCGCCAGCAGCTTGGGGGGGGGCCGAGACTACGAGCAGTACTTC.

This clone was observed a single time. This sequence joins TRBV9 and TRBJ1-1, with unresolved D. The CDR3 sequence is 17 residues long. V was pared by 0 bases and J by 0 bases, with 15 bases between. Germline V CDR1 and CDR2: SGDLS, YYNGEE. For the CDR3, the DNA is TGTGCCAGCAGCGTAGGGGGTTTTTCGGACCTGAACACTGAAGCTTTCTTT. Translated, it gives CASSVGGFSDLNTEAFF.

V is TRBV5-5 and J is TRBJ1-4; weak D call: TRBD1 (5 bases). The CDR3 consists of 18 residues. Germline V lookup: CDR1 SGHKS, CDR2 YYEKEE (reference sequence). V lost 0 bases to trimming and J lost 5 bases, with 20 bases between them. CDR3 in amino acids: CASSLGDSGQRLNEKLFF. As DNA, the CDR3 is TGTGCCAGCAGCTTGGGGGACTCAGGCCAGCGGTTAAATGAAAAACTGTTTTTT. The full variable domain, in which reference TRBV5-5 and TRBJ1-4 provide the parts outside the CDR3, is DAGVTQSPTHLIKTRGQQVTLRCSPISGHKSVSWYQQVLGQGPQFIFQYYEKEERGRGNFPDRFSARQFPNYSSELNVNALLLGDSALYLCASSLGDSGQRLNEKLFFGSGTQLSVL.

V gene TRBV14 combines with J gene TRBJ1-6; D ambiguous. In germline, CDR1 is SGHDN, CDR2 FVKESK. The CDR3 consists of 14 residues. The V gene lost 1 base and the J gene lost 5 bases, with 6 bases spanning the gap. The CDR3: CASSQVVDNSPLHF. The DNA of the CDR3 is TGTGCCAGCAGCCAAGTGGTGGATAATTCACCCCTCCACTTT.

This chain joins TRBV6-5 and TRBJ1-5; D is perhaps TRBD1 (5 bases). Trimming took off 2 bases at V and 0 bases at J, with 8 bases between the two ends. CDR1 is MNHEY, CDR2 SVGAGI, per germline. The length of the CDR3 is 15 residues. CDR3 sequence (DNA): TGTGCCAGCAGTTACCGACAGAATAGCAATCAGCCCCAGCATTTT. Protein sequence: CASSYRQNSNQPQHF.

V usage is TRBV6-2 or TRBV6-3 and J usage is TRBJ1-5; the match to TRBD1 covers 9 bases. The CDR3 extends over 15 amino acids. V was pared by 6 bases and J by 0 bases, with 3 bases of the junction left unmatched. CDR1 is MNHEY, CDR2 SVGEGT, per germline. The CDR3 reads CASSPDRGSNQPQHF. CDR3 coding DNA: TGTGCCAGCAGCCCGGACAGGGGTAGCAATCAGCCCCAGCATTTT.

The gene calls are TRBV7-2 and TRBJ2-3; TRBD2 aligns across 13 bases. The J segment lost 3 bases and the V segment lost 5 bases, leaving 8 bases of the junction unmatched. The CDR3 is 17 residues long. Germline values: CDR1 SGHTA, CDR2 FQGNSA. The CDR3 nucleotides read TGTGCCAGCAGCCGGACTAGCGGGAGTCAATTGACAGATACGCAGTATTTT. Protein sequence: CASSRTSGSQLTDTQYF.

V and J are TRBV5-4 and TRBJ2-3; TRBD2 agrees at 8 bases. Germline V CDR1 and CDR2: SGHNT, YYREEE (reference sequence). CDR3 length: 18 amino acids. J was trimmed by 1 base and V by 7 bases; bases with no gene match: 17. The CDR3 is CASSPLVRGASRTDTQYF. The CDR3 region has the DNA TGTGCCAGCTCTCCTCTGGTGCGGGGGGCCTCCCGCACAGATACGCAGTATTTT.

The rearrangement links TRBV29-1 to TRBJ1-6; 11 bases fit TRBD1. The CDR3 consists of 18 residues. V lost 7 bases to trimming and J lost 2 bases; unmatched junction nucleotides: 13. Germline V gives CDR1 SQVTM, CDR2 ANQGSEA. CDR3 loop: CSARRWGQGEAYNSPLHF. The CDR3 bases are TGCAGCGCCCGGCGTTGGGGACAGGGGGAAGCCTATAATTCACCCCTCCACTTT. Supplemented by reference TRBV29-1 and TRBJ1-6, the full variable domain reads SAVISQKPSRDICQRGTSLTIQCQVDSQVTMMFWYRQQPGQSLTLIATANQGSEATYESGFVIDKFPISRPNLTFSTLTVSNMSPEDSSIYLCSARRWGQGEAYNSPLHFGNGTRLTVT.

The V call is TRBV19, the J call TRBJ2-5, with 8 bases identical to TRBD2. Germline CDR1 and CDR2: LNHDA and SQIVND (reference sequence). The V and J ends lost 3 bases and 4 bases, in that order; junction bases with no gene match: 4. The CDR3 covers 14 residues. CDR3 region: CASSINSGGETQYF. CDR3 bases: TGTGCCAGTAGTATCAACAGCGGGGGAGAGACCCAGTACTTC.

The chain links TRBV28 to TRBJ2-3, with TRBD1 as a possible D gene (6 bases). There are 14 residues in the CDR3. The ends were cut back, 6 bases at V and 0 bases at J, with 10 bases in the middle. Germline loops: CDR1 MDHEN, CDR2 SYDVKM. The CDR3 bases are TGTGCCAGCAGACAGGGCACTAGCACAGATACGCAGTATTTT. Amino acids: CASRQGTSTDTQYF.

The chain couples TRBV30 to TRBJ1-1, with D unclear. The CDR3 covers 12 residues. Per germline, CDR1 GTSNPN and CDR2 SVGIG (reference sequence). V gave up 1 base and J gave up 7 bases, with 10 bases separating them. The CDR3 region has the DNA TGTGCCTGGAGTGCGGAGGCCAATGAAGCTTTCTTT. It specifies CAWSAEANEAFF.

V gene TRBV2 combines with J gene TRBJ2-2; 11 bases map to TRBD1. Germline loops: CDR1 SNHLY, CDR2 FYNNEI. This CDR3 is built from 15 residues. V was pared by 5 bases and J by 7 bases, with 6 bases of the junction left unmatched. CDR3 residues: CASSSDRGPFGELFF. DNA of the CDR3: TGTGCCAGCAGTTCGGACAGGGGGCCGTTCGGGGAGCTGTTTTTT.